The present TCR beta chain was sequenced within a study of blood T cell repertoires in COVID-19. On the study more broadly: Samples representing acute and convalescent COVID-19 were sourced from the United States, Italy and Spain.

This CDR3 is 16 amino acids long. J gave up 2 bases and V 3 bases, and 9 bases lay outside the gene matches. The germline V gene has CDR1 GTSNPN and CDR2 SVGIG (reference sequence). Authors' data handling: Reference gene primer amplification yielded estimated nucleated cell counts. Clones were read by immunoSEQ multiplex PCR, and TCRdb kept only the in-frame ones, dropping some. V, J and clone size are those of that table, while D and trimming were read from the DNA. Of 90,000 to 100,000 clones listed, around 80% are singletons. Sequenced input: peripheral blood. The TCR was taken from a man aged 70-80 years with acute or convalescent COVID-19. The rearrangement uses TRBV30 and TRBJ1-4; 7 positions match TRBD1. DNA of the CDR3: TGTGCCTGGAGCCAAGACAGGGTTCCTACTAATGAAAAACTGTTTTTT. Residues: CAWSQDRVPTNEKLFF. Filled out from reference TRBV30 and TRBJ1-4, the complete variable domain reads SQTIHQWPATLVQPVGSPLSLECTVEGTSNPNLYWYRQAAGRGLQLLFYSVGIGQISSEVPQNLSASRPQDRQFILSSKKLLLSDSGFYLCAWSQDRVPTNEKLFFGSGTQLSVL.